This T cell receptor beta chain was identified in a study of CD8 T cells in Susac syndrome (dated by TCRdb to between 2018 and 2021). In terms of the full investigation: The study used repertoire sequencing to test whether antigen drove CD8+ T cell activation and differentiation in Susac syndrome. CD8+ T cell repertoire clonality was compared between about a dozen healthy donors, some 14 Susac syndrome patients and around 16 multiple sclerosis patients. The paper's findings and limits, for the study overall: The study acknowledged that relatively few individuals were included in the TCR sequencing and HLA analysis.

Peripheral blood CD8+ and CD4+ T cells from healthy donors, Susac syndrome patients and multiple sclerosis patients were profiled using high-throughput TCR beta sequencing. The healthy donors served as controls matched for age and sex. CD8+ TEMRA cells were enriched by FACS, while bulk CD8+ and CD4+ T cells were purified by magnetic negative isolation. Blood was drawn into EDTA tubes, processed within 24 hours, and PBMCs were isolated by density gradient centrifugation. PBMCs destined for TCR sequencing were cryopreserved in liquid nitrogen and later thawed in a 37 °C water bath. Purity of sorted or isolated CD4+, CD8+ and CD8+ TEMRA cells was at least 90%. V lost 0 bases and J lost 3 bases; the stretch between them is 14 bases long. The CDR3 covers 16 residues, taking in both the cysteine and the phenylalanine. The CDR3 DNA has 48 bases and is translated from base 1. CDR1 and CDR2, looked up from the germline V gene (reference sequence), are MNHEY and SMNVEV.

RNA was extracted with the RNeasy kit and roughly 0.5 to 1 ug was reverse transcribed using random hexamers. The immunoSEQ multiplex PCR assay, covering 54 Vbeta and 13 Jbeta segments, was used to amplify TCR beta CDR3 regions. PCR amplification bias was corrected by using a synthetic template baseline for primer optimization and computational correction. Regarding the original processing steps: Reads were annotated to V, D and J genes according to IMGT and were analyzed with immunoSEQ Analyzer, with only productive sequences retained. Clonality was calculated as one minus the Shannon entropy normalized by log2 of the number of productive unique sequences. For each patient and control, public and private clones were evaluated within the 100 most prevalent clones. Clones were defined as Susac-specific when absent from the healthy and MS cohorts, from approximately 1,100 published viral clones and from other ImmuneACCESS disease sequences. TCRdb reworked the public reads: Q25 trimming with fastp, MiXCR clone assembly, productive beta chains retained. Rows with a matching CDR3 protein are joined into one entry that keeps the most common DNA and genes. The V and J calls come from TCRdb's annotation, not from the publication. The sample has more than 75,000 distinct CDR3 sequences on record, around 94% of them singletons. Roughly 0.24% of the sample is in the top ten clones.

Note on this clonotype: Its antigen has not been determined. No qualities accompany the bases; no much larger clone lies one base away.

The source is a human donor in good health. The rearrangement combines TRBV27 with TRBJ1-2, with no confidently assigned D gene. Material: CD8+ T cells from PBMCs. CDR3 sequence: CASSLSTGLGYYGYTF. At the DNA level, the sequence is TGTGCCAGCAGTTTATCGACGGGCCTGGGCTACTATGGCTACACCTTC.